This T cell receptor (beta chain) was obtained from a study of shared clonotypes between healthy human individuals. Using immunoSEQ multiplex PCR, the repertoire was profiled, and TCRdb retains in-frame clones only, with some absent. This sample yields under 1,100,000 clones, of which more than 65% are seen a single time; about 1.5% belongs to the top ten. Germline assignment: CDR1 SGHTS and CDR2 YDEGEE. V lost 3 bases and J lost 3; bases outside the gene matches: 6. The CDR3 covers 15 residues. The J gene is TRBJ2-5, the V gene TRBV5-8; 9 bases match TRBD1. The source material was memory CD4+ T cells sorted from blood. The subset: CD45RA-negative fraction. The receptor's source is a man in his late teens or twenties in good health. In DNA form, the CDR3 reads TGTGCCAGCAGCTCCGGACAGGGGAGGGAAGAGACCCAGTACTTC. It specifies CASSSGQGREETQYF.